The TCR beta chain described here comes from a study of CD8+ T cells in alopecia areata. Study context: Those patients who were treated received oral tofacitinib, which was given at 5 to 10 mg twice daily for moderate-to-severe alopecia areata.

Per germline, CDR1 GTSNPN and CDR2 SVGIG (reference sequence). CDR3 length: 12 amino acids. V was cut by 3 bases and J by 4 bases, with 7 bases left in between. It was cDNA, reverse transcribed from extracted RNA, that served as the sequencing template. Repertoires were generated with immunoSEQ multiplex PCR, while TCRdb's copy carries only in-frame clones and drops some. The sample has roughly 170,000 clones, 50% to 60% seen once; the top ten hold approximately 14%. This chain connects TRBV30 to TRBJ1-5; D remains unclear. The sample consisted of CD4+ T cells sorted from blood, taken at week 0. This receptor was taken from a human donor with alopecia areata. The CDR3 region has the DNA TGTGCCTGGAGCCATTCGAATCAGCCCCAGCATTTT. As protein: CAWSHSNQPQHF. The entire variable domain, with the rest obtained from reference TRBV30 and TRBJ1-5, is as follows: SQTIHQWPATLVQPVGSPLSLECTVEGTSNPNLYWYRQAAGRGLQLLFYSVGIGQISSEVPQNLSASRPQDRQFILSSKKLLLSDSGFYLCAWSHSNQPQHFGDGTRLSIL.